The clone carrying this T cell receptor beta chain was detected only a few times. Its matching antigen is unknown. From RNA, the CDR3 regions of TCR beta chains were amplified and sequenced. In the first round, RT-PCR was carried out with HTBI primers, and a multiplex PCR formed the second round. TCRdb reprocessed the multiplex PCR reads with MiXCR, giving one entry per CDR3 protein. Among about 230,000 distinct CDR3 sequences listed, around 45% were seen once. The data derive from a study of Graves' ophthalmopathy and Graves' hyperthyroidism. Overall study: Peripheral blood collection took place at initial diagnosis, before any treatment.

Study-level points and caveats: Most thyroid clonotypes expanded beyond 0.001 frequency were also found in blood.

Physicians reached a diagnosis by relying on clinical symptoms, serum thyroxine, TRAb, thyroid ultrasound and orbital computed tomography. Germline-derived CDR1 and CDR2 are SGHDT and YYEEEE. The CDR3 consists of 15 residues. J gave up 3 bases and V 0 bases, and 4 bases lay outside the gene matches. The sequencing sample was made of peripheral blood. The rearrangement joins TRBV5-6 to TRBJ2-7; 9 bases are a match to TRBD2. This clonotype was sampled from an adult man with Graves' ophthalmopathy. CDR3 DNA sequence: TGTGCCAGCAGCTTGGTAAGCGGGGGGCGCTACGAGCAGTACTTC. Amino acids: CASSLVSGGRYEQYF.